Shown below are 14 T cell receptor beta chains from a single sample sequenced in a study of blood T cell repertoires in COVID-19. Sequencing was performed with immunoSEQ multiplex PCR; in TCRdb, only in-frame clones are kept and a portion is missing. The profile covers roughly 250,000 clones, with about 82% appearing a single time and more than 2% taken by the ten largest. Input material: PBMCs or T cells enriched from blood (not recorded which). These receptor sequences come from a woman in her forties or fifties who had recovered from COVID-19.

The V call is TRBV15, the J call TRBJ2-3; D gene unclear. The length of the CDR3 is 15 residues. V was cut by 8 bases and J by 2 bases, with 17 bases left in between. Germline CDR1 LNHNV, CDR2 YYDKDF (reference sequence). The CDR3 region has the DNA TGTGCCACCCGCGGCTCCCCGGTTCCCACAGATACGCAGTATTTT. Translating it yields CATRGSPVPTDTQYF.

This clone was recorded only once. The chain joins TRBV5-4 to TRBJ2-7; 7 positions match TRBD2. The V segment lost 1 base and the J segment 2 bases; nucleotides outside the gene matches: 9. This CDR3 spans 16 amino acids. Germline lookup yields CDR1 SGHNT and CDR2 YYREEE (reference sequence). The CDR3 here is CASSLSGSGMAYEQYF. CDR3 bases: TGTGCCAGCAGCTTGTCAGGCAGCGGGATGGCCTACGAGCAGTACTTC.

The rearrangement links TRBV6-5 to TRBJ1-2, with 9 nucleotides matching TRBD1. From germline, CDR1 is MNHEY and CDR2 SVGAGI. V lost 6 bases, J lost 3 bases, and 5 bases stayed unmatched. The CDR3 contains 14 residues. CDR3 amino acids: CASSRTGDDYGYTF. In nucleotides, the CDR3 is TGTGCCAGCAGCCGGACAGGGGACGACTATGGCTACACCTTC.

The J gene is TRBJ2-1, the V gene TRBV6-2 or TRBV6-3; maybe TRBD1 (5 bases). Trimming shortened V by 6 bases and J by 7 bases, and 19 bases separated the two germline ends. The CDR3 runs to 15 residues. Germline V gene sequence: CDR1 MNHEY, CDR2 SVGEGT. In DNA form, the CDR3 reads TGTGCCAGCAGCCGACCCCCGAAATCAGGGAATGAGCAGTTCTTC. It encodes CASSRPPKSGNEQFF.

This chain uses TRBV6-2 or TRBV6-3 with TRBJ1-5; no clear D gene. This CDR3 is built from 14 residues. Germline CDR1 is MNHEY and CDR2 is SVGEGT. V lost 5 bases to trimming and J lost 7 bases, with 15 bases between them. CDR3: CASSTRHRKQPQHF. The CDR3 DNA is TGTGCCAGCAGTACCCGACACCGTAAGCAGCCCCAGCATTTT.

This chain uses TRBV27 with TRBJ2-1, with 8 bases matching TRBD2. CDR3 size: 16 residues. V shed 5 bases, J shed 4 bases, and the junction held 10 bases outside the gene matches. In germline, CDR1 is MNHEY, CDR2 SMNVEV (reference sequence). CDR3 in DNA: TGTGCCAGCAGTAACCAGCGGGAGAATTGGTACAATGAGCAGTTCTTC. Its translation: CASSNQRENWYNEQFF.

This clone was found a few times. This chain uses TRBV30 with TRBJ1-2, with D possibly TRBD1 on 6 matching bases. The CDR3 is 15 amino acids. The V end was cut by 0 bases, the J end by 8 bases, with 19 bases between. Germline CDR1 GTSNPN, CDR2 SVGIG (reference sequence). CDR3 DNA sequence: TGTGCCTGGAGTGTTCGGACAGCAGCGAAACGGGGCTACACCTTC. It yields the protein CAWSVRTAAKRGYTF. The full variable domain, with the rest looked up from reference TRBV30 and TRBJ1-2, is SQTIHQWPATLVQPVGSPLSLECTVEGTSNPNLYWYRQAAGRGLQLLFYSVGIGQISSEVPQNLSASRPQDRQFILSSKKLLLSDSGFYLCAWSVRTAAKRGYTFGSGTRLTVV.

The rearrangement uses TRBV4-3 and TRBJ1-6; D remains ambiguous. The V end lost 0 bases, the J end lost 10 bases, and 7 bases lay between the germline ends. The CDR3 runs 13 residues. The germline CDR1 and CDR2 sequences are LGHNA and YSLEER. DNA of the CDR3: TGCGCCAGCAGCCAAGATTTGGGCTCACCCCTCCACTTT. Protein product: CASSQDLGSPLHF.

The chain links TRBV27 to TRBJ2-5, with 10 bases identical to TRBD2. Per the germline V gene, CDR1 is MNHEY and CDR2 is SMNVEV (reference sequence). V lost 5 bases, J lost 2 bases, and 8 bases stayed unmatched. The CDR3 length is 16 residues. Written as DNA, the CDR3 is TGTGCCAGCAGTGCCTCGGGACTAGCGAGGCAAGAGACCCAGTACTTC. As protein: CASSASGLARQETQYF.

The gene calls are TRBV27 and TRBJ2-7; D perhaps matches TRBD2 (5 bases). V lost 10 bases and J 0 bases, leaving 10 bases between the germline ends. The CDR3 consists of 12 residues. CDR1 and CDR2 (germline): MNHEY, SMNVEV (reference sequence). The CDR3 nucleotides read TGTGCCACCCGTACTAGCTCCTACGAGCAGTACTTC. Amino acid sequence: CATRTSSYEQYF.

This clone was observed a few times. The rearrangement links TRBV6-5 to TRBJ1-5, with D maybe TRBD1 (6 bases). The germline CDR1 and CDR2 sequences are MNHEY and SVGAGI. The length of the CDR3 is 14 residues. V was clipped by 8 bases and J by 2 bases, with 13 bases between them. CDR3 loop: CASGPGDGNQPQHF. CDR3 nucleotide sequence: TGTGCCAGCGGACCAGGGGACGGCAATCAGCCCCAGCATTTT.

Details on this clone: Relative to the germline gene, one junction end is altered; a read error may explain this. The chain links TRBV28 to TRBJ1-5, with D perhaps TRBD1 (6 bases). The CDR3 sequence is 16 residues long. Looked up from germline, CDR1 is MDHEN and CDR2 is SYDVKM. The CDR3 here is CASSLWPDSNNQPQHF. DNA of the CDR3: TGTGCCAGCAGTCTATGGCCGGACAGTAACAATCAGCCCCAGCATTTT.

V usage is TRBV6-5 and J usage is TRBJ1-1; perhaps TRBD1 as D (5 bases). The CDR3 has 13 residues. CDR1 and CDR2 from the germline V gene are MNHEY and SVGAGI. V lost 5 bases and J 2 bases, leaving 9 bases between the germline ends. The CDR3 reads CASSLTANTEAFF. CDR3 DNA: TGTGCCAGCAGTCTGACAGCTAACACTGAAGCTTTCTTT.

The rearrangement uses TRBV28 and TRBJ1-1; 7 positions agree with TRBD1. The CDR3 is 14 amino acids. Germline CDR1 MDHEN, CDR2 SYDVKM. Trimming removed 3 bases from V and 10 bases from J; junction bases left unmatched: 11. The CDR3 DNA follows: TGTGCCAGCAGTTTCGACAGGGTTCTACCGGGAGCTTTCTTT. The encoded protein is CASSFDRVLPGAFF. The whole variable domain, filled in from reference TRBV28 and TRBJ1-1, reads DVKVTQSSRYLVKRTGEKVFLECVQDMDHENMFWYRQDPGLGLRLIYFSYDVKMKEKGDIPEGYSVSREKKERFSLILESASTNQTSMYLCASSFDRVLPGAFFGQGTRLTVV.